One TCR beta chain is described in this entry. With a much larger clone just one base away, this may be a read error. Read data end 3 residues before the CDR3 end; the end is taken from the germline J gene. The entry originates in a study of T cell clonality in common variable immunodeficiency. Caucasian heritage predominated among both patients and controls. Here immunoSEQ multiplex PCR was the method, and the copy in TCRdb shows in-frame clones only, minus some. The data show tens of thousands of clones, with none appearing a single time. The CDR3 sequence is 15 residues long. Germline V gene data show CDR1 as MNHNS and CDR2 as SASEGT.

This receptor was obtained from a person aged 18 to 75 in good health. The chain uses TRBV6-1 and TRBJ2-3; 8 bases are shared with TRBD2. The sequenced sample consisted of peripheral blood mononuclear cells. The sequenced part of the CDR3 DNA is TGTGCCAGCAGTGCGCCGGGGGGGAGTCATCAGCCG. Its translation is CASSAPGGSHQP. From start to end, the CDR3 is CASSAPGGSHQPQYF.